This TCR beta chain stems from a study of T cell repertoires in cytomegalovirus infection. As regards this clonotype: Its antigen remains unidentified.

A single record per CDR3 protein comes from TCRdb applying MiXCR to the reads. The sample holds hundreds of thousands of distinct CDR3 sequences, around 29% seen once. Germline CDR1 reads DFQATT; CDR2 reads SNEGSKA (reference sequence). CDR3 length: 13 amino acids. The germline V and J ends were trimmed by 6 bases and 8 bases, with 19 bases remaining between them. This rearrangement joins TRBV20-1 to TRBJ1-2; a weak D match, TRBD1 (5 bases). The receptor comes from a human donor in good health (CMV status not recorded). Some clones in this sample may be carry-over from other donors' samples. This specimen was cultured CD8+ T cells from PBMCs, taken from culture after CMV antigen stimulation. This CDR3 is CSAIVLGLGGYTF. DNA of the CDR3: TGCAGTGCCATCGTCCTGGGGCTGGGCGGCTACACCTTC.